The rows below give T cell receptor beta chains drawn from one sample of a study of T cell repertoires in cytomegalovirus infection. These receptors are not linked to any known antigen. TCRdb analysed the reads with MiXCR anew, one entry per CDR3 protein. The table has approximately 270,000 distinct CDR3 sequences, under 25% seen once. The sample here was cultured PBMCs, taken from culture after CMV antigen stimulation. These receptors originate from a human donor in good health (CMV status not recorded). Some clones in this sample may be carry-over from other donors' samples. CDR3s include the opening cysteine and the closing phenylalanine or tryptophan. D genes are given only for firm matches. Rows may omit the clone size; those that give it use once, few, many or a size class.

TRBJ2-1 TRBD1 TRBV6-6 NA CASSHRRGQGSSNEQFF TGTGCCAGCAGCCATCGAAGGGGACAGGGTAGTAGCAATGAGCAGTTCTTC
TRBJ2-2 TRBD1 TRBV6-9 few CALPLGQGAKPTGELFF TGTGCCCTTCCGTTGGGACAGGGGGCGAAGCCCACCGGGGAGCTGTTTTTT
TRBJ1-1 NA TRBV15 NA CATSRPMGSTEAFF TGTGCCACCAGCAGGCCGATGGGGAGCACTGAAGCTTTCTTT
TRBJ2-3 NA TRBV29-1 few CSVLLDTQYF TGCAGCGTCCTACTAGATACGCAGTATTTT
TRBJ2-7 TRBD1 TRBV4-1 few CASRTQGSYEQYF TGCGCCAGCAGGACACAGGGGTCCTACGAGCAGTACTTC
TRBJ2-5 TRBD1 TRBV19 few CASSIVGQGGETQYF TGTGCCAGTAGTATAGTCGGACAGGGAGGAGAGACCCAGTACTTC
TRBJ2-5 TRBD2 TRBV28 NA CASSASLAETQYF TGTGCCAGCAGTGCGTCACTAGCGGAAACCCAGTACTTC
TRBJ2-5 NA TRBV7-2 NA CGCRGAAQETQYF TGTGGGTGCCGGGGAGCGGCCCAAGAGACCCAGTACTTC
TRBJ2-1 NA TRBV6-5 NA CASSYLAVGEQFF TGTGCCAGCAGTTACCTGGCAGTGGGTGAGCAGTTCTTC
TRBJ2-7 TRBD2 TRBV18 NA CASSPQGLAGHEQYF TGTGCCAGCTCACCACAGGGACTAGCGGGCCACGAGCAGTACTTC
TRBJ1-1 NA TRBV20-1 NA CRQSDPALNTEAFF TGCAGGCAAAGTGACCCGGCCCTGAACACTGAAGCTTTCTTT
TRBJ1-2 NA TRBV20-1 few CSARETWGLDYGYTF TGCAGTGCTAGGGAGACTTGGGGGCTAGACTATGGCTACACCTTC
TRBJ2-5 NA TRBV19 NA CASNRGGGGETQYF TGTGCCAGTAATCGTGGGGGAGGAGGAGAGACCCAGTACTTC
TRBJ1-4 NA TRBV5-1 NA CASSSGAGAGEKLFF TGCGCCAGCAGCTCTGGCGCCGGTGCGGGGGAAAAACTGTTTTTT
TRBJ2-6 NA TRBV7-9 few CASSRAGANVLTF TGTGCCAGCAGCCGGGCCGGGGCCAACGTCCTGACTTTC
TRBJ1-1 NA TRBV7-2 many CASSSSRGWNTEAFF TGTGCCAGCAGCTCCTCGAGGGGATGGAACACTGAAGCTTTCTTT
TRBJ2-5 NA TRBV20-1 NA CSARQGGGGVETQYF TGCAGTGCAAGACAGGGAGGGGGAGGGGTGGAGACCCAGTACTTC
TRBJ1-2 NA TRBV5-6 once CASSFGVANYGYTF TGTGCCAGCAGCTTTGGGGTTGCTAACTATGGCTACACCTTC
TRBJ1-5 TRBD1 TRBV12-3/TRBV12-4 many CASSLGTGNQPQHF TGTGCCAGCAGTCTTGGGACAGGGAATCAGCCCCAGCATTTT
TRBJ2-7 NA TRBV27 NA CASKTIGPTHYEQYF TGTGCCAGCAAAACAATCGGACCGACTCACTACGAGCAGTACTTC
TRBJ1-5 TRBD1 TRBV7-2 many CASSTTGGNQPQHF TGTGCCAGCAGCACTACAGGGGGCAATCAGCCCCAGCATTTT
TRBJ1-5 NA TRBV28 few CASSLVEGRQPQHF TGTGCCAGCAGTCTGGTGGAGGGGCGGCAGCCCCAGCATTTT
TRBJ2-5 TRBD1 TRBV7-8 many CASRLTGWETQYF TGTGCCAGCAGACTGACAGGGTGGGAGACCCAGTACTTC
TRBJ1-5 NA TRBV4-3 NA CASSQESNQPQHF TGCGCCAGCAGCCAAGAAAGCAATCAGCCCCAGCATTTT
TRBJ1-1 NA TRBV4-1 many CASSQAVVGGKVEAFF TGCGCCAGCAGCCAAGCCGTCGTAGGTGGGAAGGTCGAGGCTTTCTTT
TRBJ2-7 NA TRBV28 few CAGRSRGEQYF TGTGCCGGCAGGAGCCGGGGAGAGCAGTACTTC
TRBJ1-5 TRBD1 TRBV6-6 few CASSTTGVSNQPQHF TGTGCCAGCAGTACGACAGGGGTTAGCAATCAGCCCCAGCATTTT
TRBJ1-2 TRBD1 TRBV4-1 NA CASSQDRQGHRSGYTF TGCGCCAGCAGCCAAGATCGACAGGGCCACCGGTCTGGCTACACCTTC
TRBJ1-1 NA TRBV7-8 many CASSLGFTFRVNTEAFF TGTGCCAGCAGCTTAGGTTTTACTTTTCGGGTGAACACTGAAGCTTTCTTT
TRBJ2-2 TRBD2 TRBV5-4 many CASSSPGAGAVTGELFF TGTGCCAGCAGCTCCCCCGGAGCGGGAGCGGTAACCGGGGAGCTGTTTTTT
TRBJ2-1 NA TRBV12-3/TRBV12-4 many CASSLRDFNNEQFF TGTGCCAGCAGTTTGAGGGACTTTAACAATGAGCAGTTCTTC
TRBJ1-5 TRBD1 TRBV10-2 few CASSPRIGGVNQPQHF TGCGCCAGCAGTCCGAGGATAGGGGGCGTGAATCAGCCCCAGCATTTT
TRBJ2-3 TRBD1 TRBV6-6 NA CASSWTGTPDTQYF TGTGCCAGCAGTTGGACAGGGACCCCAGATACGCAGTATTTT
TRBJ2-7 TRBD2 TRBV6-2/TRBV6-3 NA CASERLAGGHEQYF TGTGCCAGCGAGAGGCTAGCGGGAGGGCACGAGCAGTACTTC
TRBJ2-2 NA TRBV19 NA CASSINVGAPGELFF TGTGCCAGTAGTATAAACGTTGGAGCCCCCGGGGAGCTGTTTTTT
TRBJ2-2 TRBD2 TRBV6-2/TRBV6-3 NA CATQGLAGANTGELFF TGTGCCACCCAAGGACTAGCGGGAGCGAACACCGGGGAGCTGTTTTTT
TRBJ2-1 TRBD2 TRBV20-1 few CSAASGRWGEQFF TGCAGTGCTGCTAGCGGGAGGTGGGGTGAGCAGTTCTTC
TRBJ1-1 NA TRBV10-3 many CAISPGGGQDTEAFF TGTGCCATCAGTCCCGGGGGGGGGCAGGACACTGAAGCTTTCTTT
TRBJ1-1 NA TRBV7-2 many CASSPQVGGATEAFF TGTGCCAGCAGCCCACAGGTTGGAGGGGCCACTGAAGCTTTCTTT
TRBJ2-1 TRBD2 TRBV11-2 NA CASSLKASGNAYNEQFF TGTGCCAGCAGCTTAAAGGCCAGCGGGAACGCCTACAATGAGCAGTTCTTC
TRBJ2-7 TRBD2 TRBV10-3 NA CAISESGLAGGPGEQYF TGTGCCATCAGTGAGTCTGGACTAGCGGGAGGGCCAGGTGAGCAGTACTTC
TRBJ2-1 TRBD2 TRBV7-3 many CASSLTGGLVRDTGEQFF TGTGCCAGCAGCTTAACGGGGGGACTAGTGAGGGATACAGGTGAGCAGTTCTTC
TRBJ2-3 TRBD1 TRBV24-1 NA CATSAPGQGADTQYF TGTGCCACCAGTGCTCCGGGACAGGGTGCCGATACGCAGTATTTT
TRBJ2-7 NA TRBV12-3/TRBV12-4 NA CASSPSIRAFEQYF TGTGCCAGCAGCCCTTCAATCAGAGCCTTCGAGCAGTACTTC
TRBJ2-5 TRBD1 TRBV13 few CASSPGQGGGETQYF TGTGCCAGCAGCCCCGGACAGGGGGGGGGAGAGACCCAGTACTTC
TRBJ2-7 TRBD2 TRBV19 few CASSIEAGVGYEQYF TGTGCCAGTAGTATAGAAGCGGGAGTGGGCTACGAGCAGTACTTC
TRBJ2-3 NA TRBV7-3 few CASSLTGNRDTQYF TGTGCCAGCAGCTTAACAGGAAACAGGGATACGCAGTATTTT
TRBJ2-2 TRBD1 TRBV12-3/TRBV12-4 NA CASSYAVGQGAGLYTGELFF TGTGCCAGCAGTTACGCCGTTGGGCAGGGGGCTGGATTGTACACCGGGGAGCTGTTTTTT
TRBJ2-3 NA TRBV15 medium-sized CATSRDQDSTDTQYF TGTGCCACCAGCAGAGATCAGGATAGCACAGATACGCAGTATTTT
TRBJ2-5 NA TRBV29-1 few CSVRPSETQYF TGCAGCGTGCGTCCGTCGGAGACCCAGTACTTC
TRBJ2-1 TRBD1 TRBV15 few CATSTGQSYNEQFF TGTGCCACCAGCACGGGACAGAGCTACAATGAGCAGTTCTTC